Listed here are 23 T cell receptor beta chains from one sample, sequenced in a study of blood T cell repertoires in COVID-19. Clones were read by immunoSEQ multiplex PCR, and TCRdb kept only the in-frame ones, dropping some. Of fewer than 200,000 clones in the sample, approximately 85% were seen once. The sequenced sample consisted of peripheral blood. The source is a woman of 80 years or more with COVID-19, enrolled during active disease.

The chain has TRBV19 and TRBJ1-1, with D hard to call. Germline V gives CDR1 LNHDA, CDR2 SQIVND (reference sequence). The CDR3 loop spans 13 amino acids. The V end lost 3 bases, the J end lost 2 bases, and 7 bases lay between the germline ends. CDR3 in amino acids: CASSISRNTEAFF. The CDR3 DNA reads as TGTGCCAGTAGTATTTCCCGTAACACTGAAGCTTTCTTT.

The V gene is TRBV6-5, the J gene TRBJ1-3; TRBD1 agrees at 7 bases. The germline V gene encodes CDR1 MNHEY and CDR2 SVGAGI. The CDR3 spans 15 residues. Trimming took 6 bases from V and 4 from J; bases not matched to a gene: 9. Written as DNA, the CDR3 is TGTGCCAGCAGCCGTCGACAGGGCCTCGGAAACACCATATATTTT. It specifies CASSRRQGLGNTIYF.

CDR3 region: CASSQPEFGNQPQHF. Here the CDR3 DNA reads TGCGCCAGCAGTCAACCTGAGTTCGGTAATCAGCCCCAGCATTTT. The gene calls are TRBV4-1 and TRBJ1-5; D is unclear. The germline V and J ends were trimmed by 6 bases and 4 bases, with 16 bases remaining between them. This CDR3 comprises 15 residues. CDR1 MGHRA and CDR2 YSYEKL come from the germline V gene.

The V gene is TRBV2, the J gene TRBJ1-6, with 10 bases aligning to TRBD1. Germline trimming cut 6 bases from V and 7 bases from J; bases unmatched to any gene: 3. CDR1 and CDR2 (germline): SNHLY, FYNNEI. The CDR3 has 14 residues. Here the CDR3 reads CASRETGGNSPLHF. The DNA for the CDR3 is TGTGCCAGCAGGGAGACAGGGGGCAATTCACCCCTCCACTTT. The variable domain in full, completed from reference TRBV2 and TRBJ1-6, reads EPEVTQTPSHQVTQMGQEVILRCVPISNHLYFYWYRQILGQKVEFLVSFYNNEISEKSEIFDDQFSVERPDGSNFTLKIRSTKLEDSAMYFCASRETGGNSPLHFGNGTRLTVT.

This chain connects TRBV6-6 to TRBJ2-2, with D possibly matching TRBD1 (5 bases). V dropped 5 bases and J dropped 2 bases, with 18 bases sitting between them. There are 17 residues in the CDR3. Germline V gene data show CDR1 as MNHNY and CDR2 as SVGAGI (reference sequence). This CDR3 reads CASSQPTGVDNTGELFF. The CDR3 DNA reads as TGTGCCAGCAGTCAACCCACAGGAGTTGACAACACCGGGGAGCTGTTTTTT.

V gene TRBV30 combines with J gene TRBJ1-5; D is ambiguous. This CDR3 has 13 amino acids. Trimming cost V 1 base and J 1 base, with 5 bases left between them. Germline V CDR1 and CDR2: GTSNPN, SVGIG (reference sequence). CDR3 bases: TGTGCCTGGAGTGACAGCAGCAATCAGCCCCAGCATTTT. Its protein product is CAWSDSSNQPQHF.

CDR3 amino acids: CASSDGGQRLKSYGYTF. CDR3 DNA sequence: TGTGCCAGCAGTGACGGGGGACAGCGATTAAAGAGCTATGGCTACACCTTC. The genes are TRBV6-1 and TRBJ1-2; 7 bases fit TRBD1. The CDR3 has 17 residues. The germline CDR1 and CDR2 sequences are MNHNS and SASEGT. V trimming: 3 bases; J trimming: 4 bases; junction bases outside the gene matches: 14.

This chain links TRBV5-6 with TRBJ1-2; 8 nucleotides line up with TRBD1. The CDR3 has 15 residues. Germline values: CDR1 SGHDT, CDR2 YYEEEE. Trimming removed 0 bases from V and 3 bases from J; junction bases left unmatched: 4. The CDR3 nucleotides are TGTGCCAGCAGCTTGGTGGTGACAGGGGACTATGGCTACACCTTC. Translated, it gives CASSLVVTGDYGYTF.

The V and J genes are TRBV2 and TRBJ1-4; D might be TRBD1 (6 bases). Trimming cost V 5 bases and J 7 bases, with 8 bases left between them. The CDR3 loop spans 12 amino acids. CDR1 is SNHLY and CDR2 is FYNNEI in the germline V gene. CDR3 region: CASSLTGEKLFF. In nucleotides, the CDR3 is TGTGCCAGCAGTCTGACAGGTGAAAAACTGTTTTTT.

This chain connects TRBV28 to TRBJ1-2; D is possibly TRBD1 (6 bases). This CDR3 region has 13 residues. CDR1 is MDHEN and CDR2 is SYDVKM in the germline V gene. V gave up 6 bases and J gave up 5 bases, with 13 bases separating them. CDR3 amino acids: CASRLTGDYGYTF. The CDR3 nucleotides read TGTGCCAGCAGACTGACAGGAGATTATGGCTACACCTTC.

This chain uses TRBV5-1 with TRBJ2-1, with D uncertain. Germline CDR1 is SGHRS and CDR2 is YFSETQ. Trimming shortened V by 6 bases and J by 6 bases, and 7 bases separated the two germline ends. The CDR3 is 11 residues long. This CDR3 is CASKRGNEQFF. The CDR3 DNA reads as TGCGCCAGCAAGCGAGGCAATGAGCAGTTCTTC.

DNA for the CDR3: TGTGCCACCAGTGATTTTACAGCCTCCTACAATGAGCAGTTCTTC. It encodes CATSDFTASYNEQFF. The chain joins TRBV24-1 to TRBJ2-1; D is unclear. This CDR3 is 15 amino acids long. V lost 1 base to trimming and J lost 0 bases, with 6 bases between them. CDR1 and CDR2 from the germline V gene are KGHDR and SFDVKD.

The chain uses TRBV7-2 and TRBJ2-1, with D perhaps matching TRBD1 (7 bases). The CDR3 spans 16 residues. Germline V gene data show CDR1 as SGHTA and CDR2 as FQGNSA. Trimming removed 1 base at V and 2 bases at J, with 12 bases between. In nucleotides, the CDR3 is TGTGCCAGCAGCTTAGAAGGAGGGACAGCCTACAATGAGCAGTTCTTC. Translating it yields CASSLEGGTAYNEQFF.

The chain is built from TRBV28 and TRBJ2-5; weak D call: TRBD1 (5 bases). This CDR3 is 15 amino acids long. Germline CDR1 reads MDHEN; CDR2 reads SYDVKM. V shed 4 bases and J shed 4 bases, with 16 bases lying between them. Written as DNA, the CDR3 is TGTGCCAGCAGTTCCCAGGGTATTGGGGTAGAGACCCAGTACTTC. Translated, it gives CASSSQGIGVETQYF.

The CDR3 loop is CGPSPKIGGTSMNLRHEQYF. In DNA form, the CDR3 reads TGTGGTCCTTCTCCAAAAATAGGAGGGACTAGCATGAACCTACGGCACGAGCAGTACTTC. The V and J genes are TRBV14 and TRBJ2-7; 9 bases align to TRBD2. From germline, CDR1 is SGHDN and CDR2 FVKESK. CDR3 size: 20 residues.

The rearrangement joins TRBV19 to TRBJ2-7, with D unclear. Germline CDR1 LNHDA, CDR2 SQIVND (reference sequence). CDR3 size: 13 residues. Trimming took off 3 bases at V and 4 bases at J, with 10 bases between the two ends. The CDR3 region is CASSIGSSYEQYF. CDR3 nucleotide sequence: TGTGCCAGTAGTATTGGCAGTTCTTACGAGCAGTACTTC.

This clone has a handful of counts. The chain is built from TRBV18 and TRBJ1-4, with a weak D call TRBD1 (6 bases). V lost 3 bases and J 11 bases, leaving 19 bases between the germline ends. The CDR3 consists of 15 residues. Germline CDR1 and CDR2: KGHSH and LQKENI. The CDR3 DNA follows: TGTGCCAGCTCACCCTCGGTTGTTAGCCAGGGGAAACTGTTTTTT. Translated: CASSPSVVSQGKLFF.

The gene calls are TRBV7-8 and TRBJ1-1; TRBD1 matches 8 bases. This CDR3 has 13 amino acids. Per the germline V gene, CDR1 is SGHVS and CDR2 is FQNEAQ. V was pared by 5 bases and J by 11 bases, with 10 bases of the junction left unmatched. CDR3 DNA sequence: TGTGCCAGCAGCAACGGACAGGGTTGGTCGGCTTTCTTT. Translated: CASSNGQGWSAFF. Full variable domain (missing parts from reference TRBV7-8 and TRBJ1-1): GAGVSQSPRYKVAKRGQDVALRCDPISGHVSLFWYQQALGQGPEFLTYFQNEAQLDKSGLPSDRFFAERPEGSVSTLKIQRTQQEDSAVYLCASSNGQGWSAFFGQGTRLTVV.

This clone was observed a few times. This sequence joins TRBV7-8 and TRBJ1-5; 7 nucleotides agree with TRBD1. CDR3 length equals 14 residues. V lost 1 base, J lost 4 bases, and 1 base stayed unmatched. Germline CDR1 SGHVS, CDR2 FQNEAQ. Written as DNA, the CDR3 is TGTGCCAGCAGCTTAGTACAGGGGAATCAGCCCCAGCATTTT. Amino acids: CASSLVQGNQPQHF.

The chain joins TRBV3-1 (or the pseudogene TRBV3-2) to TRBJ2-7, with 9 bases identical to TRBD1. This CDR3 comprises 15 residues. Germline V gene sequence: CDR1 LGHDT, CDR2 YNNKEL (reference sequence). J gave up 5 bases and V 3 bases, and 8 bases lay outside the gene matches. This CDR3 reads CASSHGQGMVHEQYF. CDR3 DNA: TGTGCCAGCAGCCACGGACAGGGGATGGTCCACGAGCAGTACTTC.

V and J are TRBV19 and TRBJ1-5; the match to TRBD1 covers 9 bases. V dropped 5 bases and J dropped 5; count of bases not matched to a gene: 10. This CDR3 has 16 residues. Germline V gene sequence: CDR1 LNHDA, CDR2 SQIVND (reference sequence). Here the CDR3 reads CASSSQDRGPDQPQHF. The CDR3, as DNA: TGTGCCAGTAGTTCCCAGGACAGGGGCCCTGATCAGCCCCAGCATTTT.

The genes are TRBV12-2 and TRBJ2-7; the table's D call TRBD1 went unverified against the DNA. TRBV12-2 is a recognized pseudogene. The CDR3 runs 16 residues. CDR3 nucleotide sequence: TGTGCAAGTCGCTTAGCGCCGGCAGGGGACTCCTACGAGCAGTACTTC. It yields the protein CASRLAPAGDSYEQYF.

J is TRBJ1-6 and V is TRBV7-2; D is perhaps TRBD1 (5 bases). The V and J ends lost 6 bases and 10 bases respectively, with 19 bases between them. Germline CDR1 SGHTA, CDR2 FQGNSA. The CDR3 contains 15 residues. CDR3 sequence: CASRGGRGPGSPLHF. CDR3 sequence (DNA): TGTGCCAGCAGGGGGGGGAGGGGACCTGGGTCACCCCTCCACTTT.